Listed here are 2 T cell receptor beta chains from one sample, sequenced in a study of PD-L1 blockade in urothelial cancer. Here immunoSEQ multiplex PCR was the method, and the copy in TCRdb shows in-frame clones only, minus some. The sample lists roughly 90,000 clones; 85% to 95% were seen once. The specimen was PBMCs, collected around atezolizumab (anti-PD-L1) treatment. The receptors shown here come from a man aged 60 to 69 with urothelial cancer.

The chain recombines TRBV4-3 with TRBJ2-2; 7 bases map to TRBD2. The length of the CDR3 is 16 residues. Trimming cost V 0 bases and J 7 bases; bases outside gene matches: 8. Per germline, CDR1 LGHNA and CDR2 YSLEER. The CDR3 here is CASSQEAGDRGGELFF. The CDR3 DNA sequence: TGCGCCAGCAGCCAAGAGGCGGGAGACCGTGGCGGGGAGCTGTTTTTT.

The chain carries TRBV7-2 and TRBJ2-5; maybe TRBD2 (6 bases). The germline V gene encodes CDR1 SGHTA and CDR2 FQGNSA. The germline V and J ends were trimmed by 0 bases and 1 base, with 18 bases remaining between them. The CDR3 consists of 18 residues. The CDR3 reads CASSLAANRLTSQETQYF. The CDR3 nucleotides are TGTGCCAGCAGCTTAGCGGCCAACAGGTTGACTAGCCAAGAGACCCAGTACTTC. The full variable domain, its missing parts supplied by reference TRBV7-2 and TRBJ2-5, is GAGVSQSPSNKVTEKGKDVELRCDPISGHTALYWYRQSLGQGLEFLIYFQGNSAPDKSGLPSDRFSAERTGGSVSTLTIQRTQQEDSAVYLCASSLAANRLTSQETQYFGPGTRLLVL.